One sample yielded the 4 T cell receptor beta chains listed below, sequenced in a study of kidney transplant recipient with SARS-CoV-2 infection. TCRdb independently ran MiXCR on the reads; one entry per CDR3 protein. Of about 240,000 distinct CDR3 sequences listed, more than 25% are singletons. Sample: a blood sample, taken at baseline and between days 110 and 120 from a kidney transplant recipient. Receptor source: a young adult male patient who had COVID-19 and was a kidney transplant recipient. Some of these T cells may belong to the graft donor.

This clonotype was picked up many times. The CDR3 sequence is CASSLNAGEGEQYF. CDR3 DNA sequence: TGTGCCAGCAGCTTAAATGCAGGGGAAGGCGAGCAGTACTTC. The V call is TRBV7-9, the J call TRBJ2-7; D possibly corresponds to TRBD1 (6 bases). V shed 2 bases and J shed 6 bases, with 14 bases lying between them. The V gene's germline CDR1 is SEHNR and CDR2 FQNEAQ (reference sequence). The CDR3 is 14 residues long. Drawing the rest from reference TRBV7-9 and TRBJ2-7, the complete variable domain is DTGVSQNPRHKITKRGQNVTFRCDPISEHNRLYWYRQTLGQGPEFLTYFQNEAQLEKSRLLSDRFSAERPKGSFSTLEIQRTEQGDSAMYLCASSLNAGEGEQYFGPGTRLTVT.

Remarks on this clonotype: This may arise from a read error, as a much more abundant clone is one base away. Here the CDR3 reads CASSECGVWDNYGYTF. In nucleotides, the CDR3 is TGTGCCAGCAGTGAATGCGGTGTTTGGGATAACTATGGCTACACCTTC. The chain has TRBV6-1 and TRBJ1-2; D ambiguous. This CDR3 has 16 amino acids. V was cut by 2 bases and J by 1 base, with 14 bases left in between. Per germline, CDR1 MNHNS and CDR2 SASEGT.

This clonotype was seen a few times. V usage is TRBV7-4 and J usage is TRBJ1-2; D unclear. This CDR3 region has 17 residues. CDR1 SGHVT and CDR2 SQSDAQ come from the germline V gene. V gave up 2 bases and J gave up 4 bases, with 20 bases separating them. The CDR3 DNA reads TGTGCCAGCAGCTTAATACTTTCAGCTCGAAAGACCTATGGCTACACCTTC. This sequence encodes CASSLILSARKTYGYTF. Full variable domain (remainder filled in from reference TRBV7-4 and TRBJ1-2): GAGVSQSPRYKVAKRGRDVALRCDSISGHVTLYWYRQTLGQGSEVLTYSQSDAQRDKSGRPSGRFSAERPERSVSTLKIQRTEQGDSAVYLCASSLILSARKTYGYTFGSGTRLTVV.

This clonotype was detected many times. V is TRBV2 and J is TRBJ2-2, with no clear D. This CDR3 comprises 11 residues. Germline CDR1 reads SNHLY; CDR2 reads FYNNEI. V dropped 7 bases and J dropped 3 bases, with 3 bases sitting between them. CDR3 nucleotides: TGTGCCAGCACTGACACCGGGGAGCTGTTTTTT. As protein: CASTDTGELFF.